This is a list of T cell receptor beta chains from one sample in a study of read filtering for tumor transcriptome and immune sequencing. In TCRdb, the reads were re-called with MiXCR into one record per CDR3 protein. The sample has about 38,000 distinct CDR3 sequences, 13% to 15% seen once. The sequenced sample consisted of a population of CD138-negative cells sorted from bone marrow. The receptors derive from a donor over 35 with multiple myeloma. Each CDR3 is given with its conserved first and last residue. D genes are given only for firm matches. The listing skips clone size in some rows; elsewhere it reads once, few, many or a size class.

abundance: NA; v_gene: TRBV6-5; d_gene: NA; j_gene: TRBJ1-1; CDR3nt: TGTGCCAGCGCAAGGGGGTTGGTCACTGAAGCTTTCTTT; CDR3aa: CASARGLVTEAFF
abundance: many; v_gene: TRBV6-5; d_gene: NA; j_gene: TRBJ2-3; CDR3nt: TGTGCCAGCACACGGGGGGATACGCAGTATTTT; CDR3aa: CASTRGDTQYF
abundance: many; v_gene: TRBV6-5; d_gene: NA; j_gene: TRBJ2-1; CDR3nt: TGTGCCAGCAGTTACACCTCGGCACACGGAGGCTCCTACAATGAGCAGTTCTTC; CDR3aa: CASSYTSAHGGSYNEQFF
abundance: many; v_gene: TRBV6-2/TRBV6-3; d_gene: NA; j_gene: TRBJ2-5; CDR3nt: TGTGCCAGCAGTGCTCAACACCGACTTCGGGGGTTTGAGACCCAGTACTTC; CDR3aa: CASSAQHRLRGFETQYF
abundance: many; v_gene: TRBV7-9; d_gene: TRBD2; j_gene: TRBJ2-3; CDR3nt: TGTGCCAGCAGCTTAGAGAGCGGGGGTGTTACAGATACGCAGTATTTT; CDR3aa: CASSLESGGVTDTQYF
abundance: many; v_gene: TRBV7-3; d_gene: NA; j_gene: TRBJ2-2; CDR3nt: TGTGCCAGCAGCGAACAGACCGGGGAGCTGTTTTTT; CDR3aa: CASSEQTGELFF
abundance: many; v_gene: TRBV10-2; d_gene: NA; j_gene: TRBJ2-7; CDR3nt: TGCGCCAGCAGTGATCGTGGGATTATCACCTACGAGCAGTACTTC; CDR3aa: CASSDRGIITYEQYF
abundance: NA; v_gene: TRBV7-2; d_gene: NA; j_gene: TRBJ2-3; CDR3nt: TGTGCCAGCAGCTTAAAGGCCAGGGGCGGTACAGATACGCAGTATTTT; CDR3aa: CASSLKARGGTDTQYF
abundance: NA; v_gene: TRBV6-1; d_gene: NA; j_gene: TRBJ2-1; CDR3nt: TGTGCCAGCAGACTAGTGGTTGAGCAGCTCTTC; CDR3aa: CASRLVVEQLF
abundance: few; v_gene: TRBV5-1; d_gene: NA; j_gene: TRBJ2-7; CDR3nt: TGCGCCAGCAGCTTGCAGGTTAGCTCCTACGAGCAGTACTTC; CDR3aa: CASSLQVSSYEQYF
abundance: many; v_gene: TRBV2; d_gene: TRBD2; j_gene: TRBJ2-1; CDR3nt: TGTGCCAGCAGTGTAACTAGCGGGGGGGCCGATGAGCAGTTCTTC; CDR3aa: CASSVTSGGADEQFF
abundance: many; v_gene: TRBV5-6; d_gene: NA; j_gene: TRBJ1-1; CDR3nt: TGTGCCAGCAGCTTGGGAGGGCGCTGGGTTGGCACTGAAGCTTTCTTT; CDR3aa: CASSLGGRWVGTEAFF
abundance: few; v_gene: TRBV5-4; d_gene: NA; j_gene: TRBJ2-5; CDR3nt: TGTGCCAGCAGCTTGGCCTTGGAGACCCAGTACTTC; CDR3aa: CASSLALETQYF
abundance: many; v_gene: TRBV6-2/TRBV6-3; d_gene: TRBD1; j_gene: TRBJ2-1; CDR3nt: TGTGCCAGCAGTTACTCCACCGGGACAGGGAGGAACAATGAGCAGTTCTTC; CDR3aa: CASSYSTGTGRNNEQFF
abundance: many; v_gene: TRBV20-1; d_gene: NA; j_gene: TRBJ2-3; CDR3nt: TGCAGTGCTAGGAGCACAGATACGCAGTATTTT; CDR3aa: CSARSTDTQYF
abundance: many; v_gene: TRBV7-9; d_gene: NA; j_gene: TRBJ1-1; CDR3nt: TGTGCCAGCAGCCGAGGAGGCTCGTCAGCTTTCTTT; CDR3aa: CASSRGGSSAFF
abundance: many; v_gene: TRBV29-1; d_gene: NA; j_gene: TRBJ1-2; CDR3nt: TGCAGCGTTGACGGGACCGTTTATGGCTACACCTTC; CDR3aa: CSVDGTVYGYTF
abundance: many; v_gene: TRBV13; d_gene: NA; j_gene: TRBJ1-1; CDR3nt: TGTGCCAGCAGCTCCATCAAAGCTTTCTTT; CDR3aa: CASSSIKAFF
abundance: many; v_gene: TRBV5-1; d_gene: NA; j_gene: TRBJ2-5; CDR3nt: TGCGCCAGCAGCCCCCCTAGTAGGCAAGAGACCCAGTACTTC; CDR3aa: CASSPPSRQETQYF
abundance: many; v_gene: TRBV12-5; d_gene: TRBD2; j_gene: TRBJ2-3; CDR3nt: TGTGCTAGTGCCGGGACTAGCGGGGGGAAAGGTACGCAGTATTTT; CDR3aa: CASAGTSGGKGTQYF
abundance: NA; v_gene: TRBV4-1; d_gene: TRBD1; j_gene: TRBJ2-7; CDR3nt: TGCGCCAACAGCCAAATGGACAGGTCCTCCTACGAGCAGTACTTC; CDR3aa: CANSQMDRSSYEQYF
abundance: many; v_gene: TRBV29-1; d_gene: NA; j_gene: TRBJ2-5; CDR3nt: TGCAGCGTACCTTCGGGAGAGACCCAGTACTTC; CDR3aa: CSVPSGETQYF
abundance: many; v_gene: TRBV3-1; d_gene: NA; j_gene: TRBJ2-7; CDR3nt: TGTGCCAGCAGCCCGGGGACCTCTTCCTATTACGAGCAGTACTTC; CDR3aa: CASSPGTSSYYEQYF
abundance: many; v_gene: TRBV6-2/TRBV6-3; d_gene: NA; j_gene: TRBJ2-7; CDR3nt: TGTGCCAGCAGCTCAGGGGACTTACCGCCCTACGAGCAGTACTTC; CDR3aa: CASSSGDLPPYEQYF
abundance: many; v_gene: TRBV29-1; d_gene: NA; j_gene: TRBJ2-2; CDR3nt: TGCAGCGTTTGGGGACGTCCCGGGGAGCTGTTTTTT; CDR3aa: CSVWGRPGELFF
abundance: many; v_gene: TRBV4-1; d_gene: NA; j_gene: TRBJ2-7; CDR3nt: TGCGCCAGCAGCCAAGGGACAGATTACGAGCAGTACTTC; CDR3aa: CASSQGTDYEQYF
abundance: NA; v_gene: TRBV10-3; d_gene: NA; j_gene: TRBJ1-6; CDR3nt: TGTGCCATCAGTGAGACAGGGATGTATTCACCCCTCCACTTT; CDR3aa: CAISETGMYSPLHF
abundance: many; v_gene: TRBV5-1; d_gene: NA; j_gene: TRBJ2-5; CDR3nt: TGCGCCAGCAGCTCCTGGATCCCCGGTGGGGAGACCCAGTACTTC; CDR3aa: CASSSWIPGGETQYF
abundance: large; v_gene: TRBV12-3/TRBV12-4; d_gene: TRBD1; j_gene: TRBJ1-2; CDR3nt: TGTGCCAGCAGTTTATCAGGGGGCTATGGCTACACCTTC; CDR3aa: CASSLSGGYGYTF
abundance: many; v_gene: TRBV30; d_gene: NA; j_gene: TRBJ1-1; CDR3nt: TGTGCCTGGAGTGAGGGGGTTGAAGCTTTCTTT; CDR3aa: CAWSEGVEAFF
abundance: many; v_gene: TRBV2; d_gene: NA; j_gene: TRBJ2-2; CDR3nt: TGTGCCAGCAATGTGAGAGACACCGGGGAGCTGTTTTTT; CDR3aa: CASNVRDTGELFF
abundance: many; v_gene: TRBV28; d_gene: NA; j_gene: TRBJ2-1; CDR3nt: TGTGCCAGCAGTCCACCCCGACAGACACCCTACAATGAGCAGTTCTTC; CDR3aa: CASSPPRQTPYNEQFF
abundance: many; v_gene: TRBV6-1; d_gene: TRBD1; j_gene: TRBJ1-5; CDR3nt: TGTGCCAGCAGATCCGGGACAGGAGATAGCAATCAGCCCCAGCATTTT; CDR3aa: CASRSGTGDSNQPQHF
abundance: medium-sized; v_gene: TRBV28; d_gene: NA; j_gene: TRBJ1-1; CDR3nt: TGTGCCAGCAGTTCCACGGACTCGAACACTGAAGCTTTCTTT; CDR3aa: CASSSTDSNTEAFF
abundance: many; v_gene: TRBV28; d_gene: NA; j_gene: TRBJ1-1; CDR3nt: TGTGCCACCCGTGAAACTGAAGCTTTCTTT; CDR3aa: CATRETEAFF
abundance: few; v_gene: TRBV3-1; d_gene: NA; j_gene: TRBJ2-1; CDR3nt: TGTGCCAGCAGCCAGGGCTATGAGCAGTTCTTC; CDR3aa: CASSQGYEQFF
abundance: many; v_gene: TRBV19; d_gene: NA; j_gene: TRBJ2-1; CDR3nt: TGTGCCAGTAGTATCAGTGGGGGAAGGGAGCAGTTCTTC; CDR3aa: CASSISGGREQFF
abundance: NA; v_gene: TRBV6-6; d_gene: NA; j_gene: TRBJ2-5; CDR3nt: TGTGCCAGCAGTTTTGGCCGGAGAGAGACCCAGTACTTC; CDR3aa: CASSFGRRETQYF
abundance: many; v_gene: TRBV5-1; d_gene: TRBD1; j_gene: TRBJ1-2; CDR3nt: TGCGCCAGCAGCCCACAGGGGGCGCGCCTGGATGGCTACACCTTC; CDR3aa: CASSPQGARLDGYTF
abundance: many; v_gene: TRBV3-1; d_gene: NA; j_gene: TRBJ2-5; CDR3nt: TGTGCCAGCAGTCCCCACGGGCAAGAGACCCAGTACTTC; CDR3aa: CASSPHGQETQYF
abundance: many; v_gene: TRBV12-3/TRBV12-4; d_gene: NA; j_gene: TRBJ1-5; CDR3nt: TGTGCCAGCAGTTTATGGCTTATCACGCAGCCCCAGCATTTT; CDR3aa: CASSLWLITQPQHF
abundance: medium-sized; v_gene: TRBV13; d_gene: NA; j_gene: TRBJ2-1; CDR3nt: TGTGCCAGCAGCGCGATTTACAATGAGCAGTTCTTC; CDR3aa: CASSAIYNEQFF
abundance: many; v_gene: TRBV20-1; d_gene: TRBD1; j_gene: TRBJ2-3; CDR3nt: TGCAGTGCCGGAGACACAGGGGACCTCACAGATACGCAGTATTTT; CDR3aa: CSAGDTGDLTDTQYF
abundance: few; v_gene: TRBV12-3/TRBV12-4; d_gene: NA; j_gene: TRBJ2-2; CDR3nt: TGTGCCAGCGGTAGTGCGGGGAGGAACACCGGGGAGCTGTTTTTT; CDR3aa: CASGSAGRNTGELFF
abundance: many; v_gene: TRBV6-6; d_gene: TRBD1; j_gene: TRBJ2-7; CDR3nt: TGTGCCAGCAGTAAAAATTCCGGGACAGGGGACGAGCAGTACTTC; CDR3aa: CASSKNSGTGDEQYF
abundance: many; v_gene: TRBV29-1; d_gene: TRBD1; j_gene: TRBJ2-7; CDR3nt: TGCAGCGTTGCCCGATGGACAGGAGCCTACGAGCAGTACTTC; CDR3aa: CSVARWTGAYEQYF
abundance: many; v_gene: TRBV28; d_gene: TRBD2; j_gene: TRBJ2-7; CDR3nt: TGTGCCAGCACCACTAGCGGGGTTAGCTCCTACGAGCAGTACTTC; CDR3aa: CASTTSGVSSYEQYF
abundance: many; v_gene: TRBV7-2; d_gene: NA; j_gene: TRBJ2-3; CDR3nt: TGTGCCAGCAGCTTAATCACAGATACGCAGTATTTT; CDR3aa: CASSLITDTQYF